This T cell receptor (beta chain) was identified in a study of T cell responses to AZD1222 COVID-19 vaccine. Germline assignment: CDR1 LNHDA and CDR2 SQIVND (reference sequence). Germline trimming cut 11 bases from V and 4 bases from J; bases unmatched to any gene: 16. This CDR3 spans 15 amino acids. Study-wide results and caveats: Sampling that yielded the repertoires occurred only after the peak T cell response. White British ancestry dominated among donors, who included more females, and clonal diversity was possibly underestimated. Vaccine-related CD4 TCRs covered spike, predominating at 160-218 and 743-854.

Repertoires were generated with immunoSEQ multiplex PCR, while TCRdb's copy carries only in-frame clones and drops some. The sample lists approximately 150,000 clones, roughly nine tenths occurring once. Concerning this clone itself: The antigen is unknown.

The chain has TRBV19 and TRBJ1-1, with 7 nucleotides matching TRBD1. This specimen consisted of peripheral blood, obtained on day 0 of AZD1222 vaccination. This TCR came from an adult in good health. CDR3 sequence (DNA): TGTGCCTCTCAGGTATCGACAGGGATATTCACTGAAGCTTTCTTT. This sequence encodes CASQVSTGIFTEAFF.